One sample yielded the 29 T cell receptor beta chains listed below, sequenced in a study of blood T cell repertoires in COVID-19. Using immunoSEQ multiplex PCR, the repertoire was profiled, and TCRdb retains in-frame clones only, with some absent. Of 300,000 to 350,000 clones listed, roughly 86% are singletons. Sequenced input: peripheral blood. Receptors originate from a woman aged 70-85 years with COVID-19, enrolled during active disease.

This CDR3 is CASSLQLSGSYNEQFF. DNA for the CDR3: TGTGCCAGCAGCCTCCAACTGAGCGGATCCTACAATGAGCAGTTCTTC. V gene TRBV7-9 combines with J gene TRBJ2-1; D may be TRBD2 (5 bases). This CDR3 region has 16 residues. Germline values: CDR1 SEHNR, CDR2 FQNEAQ (reference sequence). Trimming removed 5 bases from V and 1 base from J, with 15 bases in between.

This clone was counted only a few times. V usage is TRBV30 and J usage is TRBJ1-1; D unclear. CDR1 GTSNPN and CDR2 SVGIG come from the germline V gene (reference sequence). CDR3 length equals 15 residues. Between the trimmed V and J ends, which lost 2 bases and 3 bases, there was a span of 16 bases. For the CDR3, the DNA is TGTGCCTGGAGTTTCCTAACGGGGTGGGACACTGAAGCTTTCTTT. It is translated as CAWSFLTGWDTEAFF.

This sequence joins TRBV5-4 and TRBJ1-5; possible D gene TRBD1, 5 bases. Trimming removed 1 base from V and 4 bases from J, with 18 bases in between. Germline V gene data show CDR1 as SGHNT and CDR2 as YYREEE (reference sequence). This CDR3 has 17 residues. CDR3 protein: CASSLWQGGPQNQPQHF. The CDR3 DNA sequence: TGTGCCAGCAGCTTGTGGCAGGGTGGGCCCCAAAATCAGCCCCAGCATTTT.

The CDR3 nucleotides are TGTGCCAACCCGCGTAGGCAGGGGGCGGATGGCTACACCTTC. Encoded protein: CANPRRQGADGYTF. The V and J genes are TRBV24-1 and TRBJ1-2, with TRBD1 identical over 8 bases. V lost 11 bases to trimming and J lost 6 bases; unmatched junction nucleotides: 13. CDR1 and CDR2 (germline): KGHDR, SFDVKD. There are 14 residues in the CDR3.

This clone was seen just once. The chain is built from TRBV10-3 and TRBJ2-4; possibly TRBD1 for D (6 bases). Trimming pared 2 bases from V and 1 base from J, leaving 12 bases between. This CDR3 comprises 16 residues. The germline CDR1 and CDR2 sequences are ENHRY and SYGVKD. Here the CDR3 reads CAISEQGGPAKNIQYF. CDR3 sequence (DNA): TGTGCCATCAGTGAGCAAGGGGGTCCGGCCAAAAACATTCAGTACTTC.

The chain recombines TRBV6-5 with TRBJ1-1, with D perhaps TRBD1 (6 bases). The CDR3 is 13 residues long. Germline lookup yields CDR1 MNHEY and CDR2 SVGAGI. The V gene lost 0 bases and the J gene lost 8 bases, with 10 bases spanning the gap. This CDR3 is CASSYSRGLEAFF. The CDR3 bases are TGTGCCAGCAGTTACTCGAGGGGGTTGGAAGCTTTCTTT.

As for this clone: The sample carries other DNA sequences with the same CDR3. The chain couples TRBV9 to TRBJ2-1; 11 nucleotides match TRBD2. Germline values: CDR1 SGDLS, CDR2 YYNGEE. The V segment lost 4 bases and the J segment 2 bases; nucleotides outside the gene matches: 2. The CDR3 covers 15 residues. The DNA for the CDR3 is TGTGCCAGCAGCCCTAGCGGGGGGACCTACAATGAGCAGTTCTTC. Protein sequence: CASSPSGGTYNEQFF.

This clone has a handful of counts. The CDR3 reads CASSHGQGIGAFF. The CDR3 DNA reads TGTGCCAGCAGCCATGGACAGGGGATCGGAGCTTTCTTT. J is TRBJ1-1 and V is TRBV14; TRBD1 aligns across 9 bases. Germline V lookup: CDR1 SGHDN, CDR2 FVKESK. Trimming took 3 bases from V and 10 from J; bases not matched to a gene: 6. The CDR3 runs 13 residues.

On this clone itself: Other nucleotide sequences in the sample specify the same CDR3. The J gene is TRBJ2-7, the V gene TRBV19; D not resolved. Germline CDR1 is LNHDA and CDR2 is SQIVND (reference sequence). This CDR3 region has 12 residues. V gave up 2 bases and J gave up 4 bases, with 6 bases separating them. The CDR3 loop reads CASSISGYEQYF. The DNA for the CDR3 is TGTGCCAGTAGTATATCGGGTTACGAGCAGTACTTC.

The chain links TRBV2 to TRBJ1-1; the match to TRBD1 covers 9 bases. V lost 10 bases to trimming and J lost 0 bases; unmatched junction nucleotides: 9. Per the germline V gene, CDR1 is SNHLY and CDR2 is FYNNEI. The CDR3 is 15 amino acids. The CDR3 is CATARDRAMNTEAFF. For the CDR3, the DNA is TGTGCCACAGCTAGGGACAGGGCTATGAACACTGAAGCTTTCTTT.

The chain links TRBV3-1 (or the pseudogene TRBV3-2) to TRBJ2-3; a weak D match, TRBD2 (6 bases). Germline V gene lookup returns CDR1 LGHDT and CDR2 YNNKEL (reference sequence). Between the trimmed V and J ends, which lost 0 bases and 1 base, there was a span of 14 bases. The CDR3 loop spans 17 amino acids. The CDR3 is CASSQDGPTSGTDTQYF. The CDR3 DNA reads TGTGCCAGCAGCCAAGACGGCCCGACTAGTGGCACAGATACGCAGTATTTT.

The rearrangement uses TRBV11-2 and TRBJ2-7; TRBD2 might be the D (6 bases). Trimming took 6 bases from V and 7 from J, leaving 22 bases between them. CDR1 SGHAT and CDR2 FQNNGV come from the germline V gene. This CDR3 is built from 15 residues. The CDR3 region is CASRLTGSPDKEQYF. Written as DNA, the CDR3 is TGTGCCAGCAGACTAACCGGGAGCCCAGATAAGGAGCAGTACTTC.

This clone occurred once. The chain carries TRBV4-1 and TRBJ1-2, with D hard to call. Trimming stripped 1 base from V and 5 bases from J, with 11 bases between. Germline CDR1 and CDR2: MGHRA and YSYEKL. CDR3 size: 14 residues. CDR3 sequence reads: CASSQVHSNYGYTF. DNA for the CDR3: TGCGCCAGCAGCCAAGTCCACAGCAATTATGGCTACACCTTC.

The chain employs TRBV27 and TRBJ1-6, with no clear D. The V gene's germline CDR1 is MNHEY and CDR2 SMNVEV (reference sequence). There are 9 residues in the CDR3. The V end lost 7 bases, the J end lost 13 bases, and 5 bases lay between the germline ends. The CDR3 is CASTSPLHF. CDR3 DNA sequence: TGTGCCAGCACCTCCCCCCTCCACTTT.

The genes are TRBV19 and TRBJ1-2; 7 bases match TRBD1. V lost 9 bases, J lost 6 bases, and 7 bases stayed unmatched. This CDR3 region has 12 residues. CDR1 and CDR2 (germline): LNHDA, SQIVND (reference sequence). CDR3 loop: CASVTGVHGYTF. The CDR3 DNA sequence: TGTGCCAGCGTAACAGGGGTCCATGGCTACACCTTC.

CDR3 nucleotide sequence: TGTGCCAGCACCGGGGGGCGTAAGCTGGACACCATATATTTT. This sequence encodes CASTGGRKLDTIYF. The chain employs TRBV6-5 and TRBJ1-3; D may be TRBD1 (6 bases). Per germline, CDR1 MNHEY and CDR2 SVGAGI. The V gene lost 7 bases and the J gene lost 8 bases, with 18 bases spanning the gap. This CDR3 has 14 amino acids.

V and J are TRBV5-6 and TRBJ1-2; TRBD1 might be the D (6 bases). The V end lost 6 bases, the J end lost 4 bases, and 13 bases lay between the germline ends. In germline, CDR1 is SGHDT, CDR2 YYEEEE. The CDR3 is 13 residues long. The CDR3 region has the DNA TGTGCCAGCACCCATCAGGACAGCTATGGCTACACCTTC. This codes for CASTHQDSYGYTF.

The genes are TRBV7-2 and TRBJ1-6, with D unclear. The CDR3 extends over 14 amino acids. V lost 0 bases to trimming and J lost 5 bases, with 5 bases between them. Germline V gene sequence: CDR1 SGHTA, CDR2 FQGNSA. Here the CDR3 DNA reads TGTGCCAGCAGCTTAGCGAGGGATAATTCACCCCTCCACTTT. The encoded protein is CASSLARDNSPLHF. Variable domain in full (rest from reference TRBV7-2 and TRBJ1-6): GAGVSQSPSNKVTEKGKDVELRCDPISGHTALYWYRQSLGQGLEFLIYFQGNSAPDKSGLPSDRFSAERTGGSVSTLTIQRTQQEDSAVYLCASSLARDNSPLHFGNGTRLTVT.

The chain joins TRBV19 to TRBJ2-3, with 8 bases aligning to TRBD1. CDR1 LNHDA and CDR2 SQIVND come from the germline V gene (reference sequence). The trim removed 6 bases at V and 3 bases at J, leaving 5 bases unmatched. The CDR3 is 14 amino acids. CDR3 sequence (DNA): TGTGCCAGTAGCCGACAGGGGATTACAGATACGCAGTATTTT. Its protein product is CASSRQGITDTQYF.

This sequence joins TRBV9 and TRBJ1-5, with 10 bases lining up with TRBD1. The CDR3 is 15 amino acids. Trimming took 3 bases from V and 4 from J; bases not matched to a gene: 4. Per the germline V gene, CDR1 is SGDLS and CDR2 is YYNGEE. This chain's CDR3 is CASSAGTGANQPQHF. The DNA for the CDR3 is TGTGCCAGCAGCGCCGGGACAGGGGCGAATCAGCCCCAGCATTTT.

This clone came up a few times. The V call is TRBV29-1, the J call TRBJ1-1; possibly TRBD1 for D (5 bases). V shed 6 bases and J shed 4 bases, with 12 bases lying between them. CDR3 length: 12 amino acids. Germline lookup yields CDR1 SQVTM and CDR2 ANQGSEA. CDR3 DNA: TGCAGCGTCCAGGGTTTGTTCACTGAAGCTTTCTTT. Translation gives CSVQGLFTEAFF.

This clone was observed a single time. This sample includes further DNA sequences coding for the same CDR3. This chain connects TRBV27 to TRBJ1-1, with D possibly TRBD1 on 5 matching bases. CDR3 length: 13 amino acids. V lost 3 bases to trimming and J lost 5 bases, with 10 bases between them. Looked up from germline, CDR1 is MNHEY and CDR2 is SMNVEV (reference sequence). This CDR3 is CASSLGGRTEAFF. The DNA of the CDR3 is TGTGCCAGCAGTTTGGGGGGAAGGACTGAAGCTTTCTTT.

This rearrangement joins TRBV30 to TRBJ1-3; tentative D call: TRBD1 (5 bases). CDR1 is GTSNPN, CDR2 SVGIG, per germline (reference sequence). The CDR3 extends over 17 amino acids. V lost 1 base to trimming and J lost 0 bases, with 16 bases between them. CDR3 DNA: TGTGCCTGGAGTGACCGCGGGGGGTATATCTCTGGAAACACCATATATTTT. It is translated as CAWSDRGGYISGNTIYF.

CDR3 DNA: TGTGCCACCAGCAGCAGGGAGGATTCACCCCTCCACTTT. This encodes CATSSREDSPLHF. The chain has TRBV24-1 and TRBJ1-6, with D tentatively TRBD1 (5 bases). V was pared by 7 bases and J by 8 bases, with 11 bases between. CDR1 and CDR2 from the germline V gene are KGHDR and SFDVKD. The CDR3 extends over 13 amino acids.

V is TRBV7-2 and J is TRBJ2-5, with TRBD2 identical over 7 bases. The trim removed 0 bases at V and 5 bases at J, leaving 0 bases unmatched. The CDR3 is 13 residues long. The germline CDR1 and CDR2 sequences are SGHTA and FQGNSA. CDR3 region: CASSLAGGETQYF. Here the CDR3 DNA reads TGTGCCAGCAGCTTAGCGGGGGGGGAGACCCAGTACTTC.

The chain employs TRBV15 and TRBJ2-1; D is possibly TRBD2 (6 bases). The CDR3 contains 15 residues. The germline V and J ends were trimmed by 4 bases and 0 bases, with 10 bases remaining between them. Germline-derived CDR1 and CDR2 are LNHNV and YYDKDF (reference sequence). CDR3 DNA: TGTGCCACCAGCATGGAGGGCCTCTCCTACAATGAGCAGTTCTTC. It translates to CATSMEGLSYNEQFF.

V and J are TRBV28 and TRBJ1-1, with 8 nucleotides matching TRBD1. The CDR3 totals 14 residues. V gave up 4 bases and J gave up 5 bases; unmatched junction bases: 6. Germline CDR1 reads MDHEN; CDR2 reads SYDVKM. The CDR3 nucleotides are TGTGCCAGCAGTTCCGGACAGGGACGGACTGAAGCTTTCTTT. Protein sequence: CASSSGQGRTEAFF.

This chain uses TRBV3-1 (or the pseudogene TRBV3-2) with TRBJ2-1, with 7 bases fitting TRBD1. Trimming at V came to 6 bases and at J to 10 bases, leaving 9 bases not matched to a gene. The germline V gene has CDR1 LGHDT and CDR2 YNNKEL (reference sequence). The CDR3 runs 13 residues. The CDR3 region is CASSQGQRVEQFF. The CDR3 nucleotides read TGTGCCAGCAGTCAGGGACAGCGTGTGGAGCAGTTCTTC.

The chain couples TRBV6-5 to TRBJ1-2; maybe TRBD1 (5 bases). The CDR3 is 13 amino acids. Germline-derived CDR1 and CDR2 are MNHEY and SVGAGI. V was cut by 7 bases and J by 8 bases, with 17 bases left in between. CDR3 sequence: CASTISVGQGYTF. CDR3 DNA sequence: TGTGCCAGCACCATTAGTGTGGGGCAAGGCTACACCTTC.